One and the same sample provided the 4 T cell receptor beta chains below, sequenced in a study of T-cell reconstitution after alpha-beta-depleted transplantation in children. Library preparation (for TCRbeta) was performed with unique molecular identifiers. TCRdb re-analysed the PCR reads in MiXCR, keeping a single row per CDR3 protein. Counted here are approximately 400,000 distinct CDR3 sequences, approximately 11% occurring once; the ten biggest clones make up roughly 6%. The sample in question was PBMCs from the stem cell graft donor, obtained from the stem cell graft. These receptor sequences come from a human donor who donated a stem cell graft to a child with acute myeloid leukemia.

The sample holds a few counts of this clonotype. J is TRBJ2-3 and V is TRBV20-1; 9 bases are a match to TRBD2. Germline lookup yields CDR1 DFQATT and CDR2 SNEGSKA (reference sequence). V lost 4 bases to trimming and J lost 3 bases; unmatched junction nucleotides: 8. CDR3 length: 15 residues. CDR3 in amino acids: CSAIKSSGTTDTQYF. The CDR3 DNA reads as TGCAGTGCTATAAAGTCTAGCGGGACGACAGATACGCAGTATTTT.

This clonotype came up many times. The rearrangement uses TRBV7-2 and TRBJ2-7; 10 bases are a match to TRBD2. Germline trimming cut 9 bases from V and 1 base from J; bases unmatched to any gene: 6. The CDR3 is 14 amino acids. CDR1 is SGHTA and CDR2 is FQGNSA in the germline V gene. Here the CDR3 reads CASLAGGPSYEQYF. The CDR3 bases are TGTGCCAGTTTAGCGGGAGGACCGTCCTACGAGCAGTACTTC.

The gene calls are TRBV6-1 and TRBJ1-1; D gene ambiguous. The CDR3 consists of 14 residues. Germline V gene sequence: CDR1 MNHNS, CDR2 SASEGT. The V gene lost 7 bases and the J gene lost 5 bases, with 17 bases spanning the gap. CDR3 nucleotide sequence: TGTGCCAGCACTCCTAGGCCGACGGCTACTGAAGCTTTCTTT. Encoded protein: CASTPRPTATEAFF.

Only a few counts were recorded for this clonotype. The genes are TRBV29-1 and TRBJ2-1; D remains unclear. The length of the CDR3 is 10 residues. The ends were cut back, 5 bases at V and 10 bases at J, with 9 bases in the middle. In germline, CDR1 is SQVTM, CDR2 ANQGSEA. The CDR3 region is CSVWSREQFF. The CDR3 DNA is TGCAGCGTTTGGTCGAGGGAGCAGTTCTTC.